The 10 T cell receptor beta chains in this list originate from one sample, sequenced in a study of T cell responses to AZD1222 COVID-19 vaccine. Using immunoSEQ multiplex PCR, the repertoire was profiled, and TCRdb retains in-frame clones only, with some absent. Altogether 100,000 to 130,000 clones are present, around 91% being singletons, with the ten largest covering around 20%. The source material was peripheral blood, sampled on day 0 of AZD1222 vaccination. The origin of the receptors is an adult in good health.

V usage is TRBV28 and J usage is TRBJ1-5; D unclear. Germline CDR1 is MDHEN and CDR2 is SYDVKM. Between the trimmed V and J ends, which lost 2 bases and 2 bases, there was a span of 10 bases. The CDR3 length is 15 residues. DNA of the CDR3: TGTGCCAGCAGTTTAATTTCCTCGGGCAATCAGCCCCAGCATTTT. Its translation: CASSLISSGNQPQHF.

The rearrangement uses TRBV10-3 and TRBJ2-2; tentatively, D is TRBD1 (6 bases). Per the germline V gene, CDR1 is ENHRY and CDR2 is SYGVKD. CDR3 size: 12 residues. Trimming took off 9 bases at V and 3 bases at J, with 8 bases between the two ends. DNA of the CDR3: TGTGCCATACAGGGACACACCGGGGAGCTGTTTTTT. It specifies CAIQGHTGELFF.

The J gene is TRBJ1-1, the V gene TRBV6-5; maybe TRBD1 (5 bases). There are 14 residues in the CDR3. Germline V gene data show CDR1 as MNHEY and CDR2 as SVGAGI. V was shortened by 1 base and J by 0 bases, with 6 bases between the two germline ends. The CDR3 DNA reads as TGTGCCAGCAGTTACTTGACAGTGAACACTGAAGCTTTCTTT. This translates into CASSYLTVNTEAFF.

The chain's CDR3 is CASSQGETSGPNTGELFF. The CDR3 region has the DNA TGTGCCAGCAGCCAAGGTGAGACTAGCGGGCCGAACACCGGGGAGCTGTTTTTT. The gene calls are TRBV4-2 and TRBJ2-2, with 10 bases aligning to TRBD2. There are 18 residues in the CDR3. CDR1 is LGHNA, CDR2 YNFKEQ, per germline. V lost 1 base and J lost 0; bases outside the gene matches: 5.

V is TRBV5-6 and J is TRBJ2-7; no clear D gene. The ends were cut back, 6 bases at V and 3 bases at J, with 16 bases in the middle. CDR3 length equals 14 residues. CDR1 and CDR2 (germline): SGHDT, YYEEEE. CDR3 region: CASIQGPPNYEQYF. The DNA of the CDR3 is TGTGCCAGCATCCAAGGCCCCCCAAACTACGAGCAGTACTTC.

The chain links TRBV7-2 to TRBJ1-1; D is uncertain. Germline V gene data show CDR1 as SGHTA and CDR2 as FQGNSA. V lost 4 bases and J 0 bases, leaving 15 bases between the germline ends. CDR3 length equals 16 residues. The CDR3 DNA follows: TGTGCCAGCAGCTACCAAACCGACACCTTGAACACTGAAGCTTTCTTT. Protein product: CASSYQTDTLNTEAFF.

The rearrangement joins TRBV11-2 to TRBJ2-3; maybe TRBD2 (5 bases). In germline, CDR1 is SGHAT, CDR2 FQNNGV. Trimming cost V 1 base and J 6 bases, with 14 bases left between them. The CDR3 has 15 amino acids. DNA for the CDR3: TGTGCCAGCAGCTTAGTCGAGGGAGATGGGGATACGCAGTATTTT. Residues: CASSLVEGDGDTQYF.

The CDR3 loop is CASSAVPGTGELNEQFF. Written as DNA, the CDR3 is TGTGCCAGCAGCGCAGTTCCTGGGACAGGGGAGTTGAATGAGCAGTTCTTC. The chain links TRBV9 to TRBJ2-1; 10 positions match TRBD1. V dropped 3 bases and J dropped 7; count of bases not matched to a gene: 13. CDR3 length equals 17 residues. Germline V gene sequence: CDR1 SGDLS, CDR2 YYNGEE. The variable domain in full, completed from reference TRBV9 and TRBJ2-1, reads DSGVTQTPKHLITATGQRVTLRCSPRSGDLSVYWYQQSLDQGLQFLIQYYNGEERAKGNILERFSAQQFPDLHSELNLSSLELGDSALYFCASSAVPGTGELNEQFFGPGTRLTVL.

As concerns this clone: Other nucleotide sequences from this sample produce the same CDR3. Here the CDR3 DNA reads TGTGCCAGCAGCCAAGATCCGACAAATACTGAAGCTTTCTTT. Translated: CASSQDPTNTEAFF. The chain is built from TRBV3-1 (or the pseudogene TRBV3-2) and TRBJ1-1, with D hard to call. CDR3 length equals 14 residues. Trimming left V 0 bases short and J 5 bases short, with 10 bases between. Germline CDR1 is LGHDT and CDR2 is YNNKEL (reference sequence).

The chain couples TRBV7-9 to TRBJ1-2, with TRBD1 identical over 7 bases. The CDR3 contains 16 residues. After removal of 2 bases from V and 0 bases from J, the junction contained 6 bases not matched to a gene. Germline assignment: CDR1 SEHNR and CDR2 FQNEAQ (reference sequence). CDR3 sequence (DNA): TGTGCCAGCAGCTTAAGAGAGACAGGGCCTAACTATGGCTACACCTTC. Residues: CASSLRETGPNYGYTF. Variable domain in full (rest from reference TRBV7-9 and TRBJ1-2): DTGVSQNPRHKITKRGQNVTFRCDPISEHNRLYWYRQTLGQGPEFLTYFQNEAQLEKSRLLSDRFSAERPKGSFSTLEIQRTEQGDSAMYLCASSLRETGPNYGYTFGSGTRLTVV.